The subject of this entry is one T cell receptor (beta chain). The target antigen is unknown. The record originates from a study of T cell repertoires in cytomegalovirus infection. Study-wide context: Based on public TCR beta signatures, there were indications of CMV infection and of a matching HLA type. Study-wide points: The ex vivo response was dominated by HLA-C-restricted CMV-specific TCR beta clonotypes. Summed frequency of shared TCR beta families picked out CMV carriers who also had the relevant HLA.

MiXCR, applied by TCRdb to the reads, yields one record per CDR3 protein. The data show approximately 500,000 distinct CDR3 sequences, 16% seen once. Unmatched junction bases numbered 2, after V lost 1 base and J lost 6 bases. The CDR3 spans 15 residues. Germline CDR1 LNHNV, CDR2 YYDKDF (reference sequence). This chain connects TRBV15 to TRBJ1-6, with 8 positions matching TRBD1. The specimen sequenced was CD8+ T cells from PBMCs. The sequence was obtained from a human donor in good health (CMV status not recorded). Some clones in this sample may be carry-over from other donors' samples. The CDR3 DNA reads as TGTGCCACCAGCAGAGGAGACAGGGGTAATTCACCCCTCCACTTT. Its protein product is CATSRGDRGNSPLHF.